The 6 T cell receptor beta chains below were found in one sample sequenced in a study of T-cell reconstitution after alpha-beta-depleted transplantation in children. This sample's TCRbeta library carried unique molecular identifier barcodes. TCRdb called the PCR reads again in MiXCR, with one record for every CDR3 protein. The profile shows roughly 180,000 distinct CDR3 sequences, about 14% of them singletons. The sample consisted of PBMCs from the stem cell graft donor, taken from the stem cell graft. The receptors originated from a human donor who donated a stem cell graft to a child with acute lymphoblastic leukemia.

The rearrangement uses TRBV10-3 and TRBJ2-5; no reliable D call. V was shortened by 0 bases and J by 8 bases, with 10 bases between the two germline ends. This CDR3 is built from 13 residues. The germline V gene has CDR1 ENHRY and CDR2 SYGVKD. For the CDR3, the DNA is TGTGCCATCAGTGAGTCGCAGGAGAGTACCCAGTACTTC. It specifies CAISESQESTQYF.

The table lists this clonotype with many counts. The V and J genes are TRBV11-3 and TRBJ2-1, with D hard to call. V shed 1 base and J shed 5 bases, with 3 bases lying between them. CDR3 length: 12 residues. Per germline, CDR1 SGHNT and CDR2 YENEEA. The chain's CDR3 is CASSLGDNEQFF. As DNA, the CDR3 is TGTGCCAGCAGCTTAGGAGACAATGAGCAGTTCTTC.

This clonotype was picked up many times. The chain is built from TRBV29-1 and TRBJ2-5, with 7 nucleotides matching TRBD2. The CDR3 is made up of 14 amino acids. Germline loops: CDR1 SQVTM, CDR2 ANQGSEA. J was trimmed by 5 bases and V by 7 bases; bases with no gene match: 13. CDR3 DNA: TGCAGCGCCGAAGGAACTAGCGAGGCGGAGACCCAGTACTTC. The encoded protein is CSAEGTSEAETQYF.

Only a few counts were recorded for this clonotype. The gene calls are TRBV20-1 and TRBJ1-1, with D possibly matching TRBD1 (5 bases). CDR1 and CDR2 (germline): DFQATT, SNEGSKA (reference sequence). V lost 1 base, J lost 5 bases, and 17 bases lay in between. The CDR3 runs to 15 residues. CDR3 protein: CSARVWRGGWTEAFF. As DNA, the CDR3 is TGCAGTGCTAGAGTTTGGAGGGGCGGTTGGACTGAAGCTTTCTTT.

This clonotype was counted at least ten times. The chain is built from TRBV12-3 or TRBV12-4 and TRBJ2-7, with D tentatively TRBD1 (8 bases). This CDR3 comprises 16 residues. V gave up 6 bases and J gave up 2 bases, with 20 bases separating them. CDR3 nucleotide sequence: TGTGCCAGCAGGACAATTAAGCGGGACAGGCCCTACGAGCAGTACTTC. Protein sequence: CASRTIKRDRPYEQYF.

This clonotype has ten or more counts. J is TRBJ2-7 and V is TRBV24-1; no clear D. This CDR3 spans 13 amino acids. Trimming pared 0 bases from V and 7 bases from J, leaving 9 bases between. Germline assignment: CDR1 KGHDR and CDR2 SFDVKD. CDR3 protein: CATSDLHSQEQYF. CDR3 nucleotide sequence: TGTGCCACCAGTGATTTGCACAGCCAGGAGCAGTACTTC.